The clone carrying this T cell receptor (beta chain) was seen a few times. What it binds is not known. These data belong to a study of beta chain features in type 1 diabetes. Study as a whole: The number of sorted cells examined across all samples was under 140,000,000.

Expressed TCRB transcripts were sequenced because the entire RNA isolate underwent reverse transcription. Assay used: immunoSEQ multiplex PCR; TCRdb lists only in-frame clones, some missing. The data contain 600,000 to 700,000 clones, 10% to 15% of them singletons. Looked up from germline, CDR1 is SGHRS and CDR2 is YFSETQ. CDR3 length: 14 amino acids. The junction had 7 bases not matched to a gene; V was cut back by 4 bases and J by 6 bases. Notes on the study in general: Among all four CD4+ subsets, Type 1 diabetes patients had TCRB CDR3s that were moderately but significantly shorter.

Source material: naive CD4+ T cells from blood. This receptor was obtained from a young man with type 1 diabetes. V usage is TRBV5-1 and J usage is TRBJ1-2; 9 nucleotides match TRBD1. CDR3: CASSADRGKDGYTF. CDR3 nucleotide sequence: TGCGCCAGCAGCGCTGACAGGGGGAAGGATGGCTACACCTTC.